One and the same sample provided the 15 T cell receptor beta chains below, sequenced in a study of blood T cells in healthy people across ages. The second PCR ran roughly 6 to 11 cycles with a sample-barcoded 5' primer and J-beta primers. TCRdb reanalysed the 5' RACE reads using MiXCR and keeps one entry per CDR3 protein. Of some 930,000 distinct CDR3 sequences in the sample, 25% to 35% are singletons; the top ten hold roughly 10%. This sample was shared with a second study, whose subject was T cells of mothers and their children.

Sequenced sample: blood. The source of these receptors is a woman between 40 and 50 years old in good health.

The CDR3 loop is CASSHPSDSYYGYTF. CDR3 in DNA: TGTGCCAGCAGCCACCCTTCGGACAGTTACTATGGCTACACCTTC. The chain uses TRBV3-1 and TRBJ1-2; a weak D match, TRBD1 (6 bases). Trimming left V 3 bases short and J 3 bases short, with 14 bases between. The CDR3 loop spans 15 amino acids. Germline V lookup: CDR1 LGHDT, CDR2 YNNKEL (reference sequence).

This clonotype was found a few times. V usage is TRBV20-1 and J usage is TRBJ2-7; D is unclear. CDR3 size: 15 residues. Germline CDR1 and CDR2: DFQATT and SNEGSKA (reference sequence). The V end lost 2 bases, the J end lost 0 bases, and 14 bases lay between the germline ends. Here the CDR3 DNA reads TGCAGTGCTAGAAAACCGGGCCGAAACTCCTACGAGCAGTACTTC. It specifies CSARKPGRNSYEQYF.

The rearrangement links TRBV20-1 to TRBJ1-5, with D tentatively TRBD1 (5 bases). V was shortened by 2 bases and J by 7 bases, with 12 bases between the two germline ends. From germline, CDR1 is DFQATT and CDR2 SNEGSKA (reference sequence). This CDR3 has 13 residues. For the CDR3, the DNA is TGCAGTGCTAGACAGGGATGGGGCCAGCCCCAGCATTTT. Translated, it gives CSARQGWGQPQHF.

This clonotype was counted at least ten times. CDR3 protein: CASSLARAGYTF. CDR3 DNA sequence: TGTGCCAGCAGCTTAGCGCGGGCGGGCTACACCTTC. V usage is TRBV7-2 and J usage is TRBJ1-2; D gene unclear. Germline V CDR1 and CDR2: SGHTA, FQGNSA. V gave up 0 bases and J gave up 8 bases, with 7 bases separating them. This CDR3 has 12 residues.

The CDR3 region has the DNA TGTGCCAGCAGCCGGCTTACGTCACCGAGGACTAGTGGGGGGTATGAGCAGTTCTTC. Residues: CASSRLTSPRTSGGYEQFF. This sequence joins TRBV11-2 and TRBJ2-1, with 7 bases fitting TRBD2. Trimming removed 5 bases from V and 8 bases from J; junction bases left unmatched: 24. Germline-derived CDR1 and CDR2 are SGHAT and FQNNGV. The CDR3 spans 19 residues. Together with reference TRBV11-2 and TRBJ2-1, the CDR3 gives the full variable domain: EAGVAQSPRYKIIEKRQSVAFWCNPISGHATLYWYQQILGQGPKLLIQFQNNGVVDDSQLPKDRFSAERLKGVDSTLKIQPAKLEDSAVYLCASSRLTSPRTSGGYEQFFGPGTRLTVL.

The rearrangement joins TRBV20-1 to TRBJ2-3, with D possibly TRBD2 on 5 matching bases. Germline V gene sequence: CDR1 DFQATT, CDR2 SNEGSKA (reference sequence). This CDR3 comprises 12 residues. Trimming left V 2 bases short and J 6 bases short, with 9 bases between. CDR3 DNA sequence: TGCAGTGCTAGACTAGCCGGGGATACGCAGTATTTT. Protein product: CSARLAGDTQYF.

This clonotype was counted ten times or more. The chain uses TRBV2 and TRBJ2-5; no clear D gene. V was trimmed by 3 bases and J by 5 bases, leaving 10 bases between them. The CDR3 contains 13 residues. From germline, CDR1 is SNHLY and CDR2 FYNNEI. The CDR3 loop reads CASSDRVSETQYF. Here the CDR3 DNA reads TGTGCCAGCAGTGACCGGGTGTCCGAGACCCAGTACTTC.

Here the CDR3 reads CASSLSRAGTQYF. In DNA, the CDR3 is TGTGCCAGCAGCTTAAGCAGGGCCGGGACCCAGTACTTC. The chain uses TRBV7-2 and TRBJ2-5; possibly TRBD1 for D (5 bases). CDR1 and CDR2 (germline): SGHTA, FQGNSA. V was trimmed by 2 bases and J by 7 bases, leaving 11 bases between them. CDR3 length: 13 residues.

There are a few counts of this clonotype. The chain couples TRBV27 to TRBJ1-4; 8 nucleotides align to TRBD1. There are 18 residues in the CDR3. Per germline, CDR1 MNHEY and CDR2 SMNVEV (reference sequence). J was trimmed by 1 base and V by 2 bases; bases with no gene match: 9. The CDR3 is CASSLPQGALGTNEKLFF. The CDR3 DNA reads TGTGCCAGCAGTTTACCGCAGGGGGCGCTGGGAACTAATGAAAAACTGTTTTTT.

The chain carries TRBV20-1 and TRBJ2-7, with D uncertain. Trimming removed 1 base from V and 1 base from J, with 8 bases in between. The CDR3 has 13 amino acids. The V gene's germline CDR1 is DFQATT and CDR2 SNEGSKA (reference sequence). This CDR3 reads CSARAAASYEQYF. CDR3 bases: TGCAGTGCTAGAGCGGCAGCTTCCTACGAGCAGTACTTC.

The CDR3 nucleotides read TGTGCCAGCTCACCGCGGACAGGGGTAGAGACCCAGTACTTC. This encodes CASSPRTGVETQYF. The rearrangement uses TRBV18 and TRBJ2-5; 9 bases map to TRBD1. J gave up 4 bases and V 3 bases, and 3 bases lay outside the gene matches. The CDR3 spans 14 residues. Germline CDR1 reads KGHSH; CDR2 reads LQKENI.

Many counts were recorded for this clonotype. This chain connects TRBV20-1 to TRBJ2-7; no reliable D call. This CDR3 has 12 residues. Per the germline V gene, CDR1 is DFQATT and CDR2 is SNEGSKA (reference sequence). V was clipped by 1 base and J by 6 bases, with 10 bases between them. The CDR3 DNA sequence: TGCAGTGCTAGAGCCCAATTAGGCGAGCAGTACTTC. Protein product: CSARAQLGEQYF.

This clonotype was detected ten times or more. The J gene is TRBJ1-2, the V gene TRBV30; weak D call: TRBD1 (5 bases). The germline gives CDR1 GTSNPN, CDR2 SVGIG (reference sequence). With 2 bases removed from V and 1 base from J, the gap between germline ends came to 11 bases. The CDR3 contains 14 residues. CDR3 sequence: CAWSRDRVNYGYTF. In DNA, the CDR3 is TGTGCCTGGAGTCGGGACCGCGTTAACTATGGCTACACCTTC.

This clonotype has a handful of counts. The chain couples TRBV29-1 to TRBJ2-4; 7 bases map to TRBD1. The J call may be faulty, since TRBJ2-7 better matches the DNA end. The CDR3 extends over 14 amino acids. Germline lookup yields CDR1 SQVTM and CDR2 ANQGSEA. In DNA form, the CDR3 reads TGCAGCGTTGAACCCAGGACAGGACCCTACGAGCAGTACTTC. Translating gives CSVEPRTGPYEQYF.

This clonotype was detected ten times or more. The chain has TRBV5-1 and TRBJ2-7; 8 bases are shared with TRBD1. V lost 3 bases and J lost 0; bases outside the gene matches: 5. CDR1 SGHRS and CDR2 YFSETQ come from the germline V gene. This CDR3 has 15 amino acids. CDR3 protein: CASSWGDRSSYEQYF. The CDR3 DNA reads TGCGCCAGCAGCTGGGGGGACAGGAGCTCCTACGAGCAGTACTTC. Using reference TRBV5-1 and TRBJ2-7 for the parts outside the CDR3, the full variable domain is KAGVTQTPRYLIKTRGQQVTLSCSPISGHRSVSWYQQTPGQGLQFLFEYFSETQRNKGNFPGRFSGRQFSNSRSEMNVSTLELGDSALYLCASSWGDRSSYEQYFGPGTRLTVT.